This paragraph covers one T cell receptor beta chain sequence. Its antigen remains unknown. The sample originates from a study of chemoradiotherapy in HPV16-positive cancers. Findings and caveats of the study: During treatment, candidate HPV-specific clones and E7-related motifs expanded in tumor.

Here immunoSEQ multiplex PCR was the method, and the copy in TCRdb shows in-frame clones only, minus some. Of around 30,000 clones listed, about 90% are singletons. The source of this sequence is a human donor with HPV-associated anogenital cancer. Material: blood, obtained from a patient who underwent chemoradiotherapy.

CDR3 sequence (DNA): TGTGCCAGCGCTCCCGGCCCCTCAGGGCAGTACTTC. It specifies CASAPGPSGQYF. The chain joins TRBV13 to TRBJ2-7, with no clear D. CDR1 and CDR2 from the germline V gene are PRHDT and FYEKMQ (reference sequence). V lost 8 bases, J lost 9 bases, and 17 bases lay in between. The CDR3 covers 12 residues.